This T cell receptor beta chain was recorded in a study of blood T cell repertoires in COVID-19 (dated by TCRdb to between 2020 and 2021). Concerning the study at large: Collaborator samples came from the United States, Italy and Spain and covered acute and convalescent phases of COVID-19. The repertoires were released in a freely available public database intended as a resource for research on the immune response to SARS-CoV-2. The dataset comprised deeply sampled blood TCRbeta repertoires from subjects exposed to, actively infected with, or recovered from COVID-19. The prospective study material was composed of cDNA or gDNA derived from T cells, B-cell-depleted T cells, or PBMCs. Samples came from the ongoing ImmuneRACE study (first 160 participants) plus 1,254 subjects from 6 global collaborators. HLA class I and class II types, where available, came from metadata supplied by the sample provider rather than from assay-based typing. Nearly every sample came with metadata listing a de-identified subject ID, COVID-19 status, age in years and sex.

Deletion took 3 bases off V and 0 bases off J, with a span of 9 bases between the germline ends. CDR1 KGHSH and CDR2 LQKENI are derived from the germline V gene. The CDR3 measures 15 amino acids from cysteine to phenylalanine. Only CDR3 DNA is held: 45 bases, read in frame from base 1. Collaborating institutions collected whole blood in K2EDTA tubes following their own protocols. Collaborator samples were shipped for TCRbeta analysis as frozen whole blood, isolated PBMCs, or DNA extracted from either sample type. TCRbeta CDR3 regions were amplified from genomic DNA by means of the immunoSEQ Assay, a bias-controlled multiplex PCR. As for the original processing: The number of nucleated cells in each sample was estimated by amplification of reference gene primers within the assay. Sequence reads were collapsed and filtered to measure the absolute abundance of every unique TCRbeta CDR3 rearrangement. For each sample, productive Simpson clonality was calculated as the square root of Simpson's diversity index across productive rearrangements. TCRdb retrieved this table from immuneACCESS and kept in-frame rearrangements only. Not all clones are present; in checked studies, unresolved V genes account for under half, and no reason is known for the remainder. That table supplies the V and J calls and clone size; D and trimming were determined from the DNA. This sample comprises around 100,000 clones, approximately 80% of them detected only once. Together, the top ten hold 24% of the sample.

Notes on this clone: Its antigen remains unidentified. No much larger clonotype is one base removed from it; base qualities were not supplied.

The study at large found these results: The quantity of clinical and demographic metadata differed by source and by participant and was supplied without curation.

The sequence derives from a human donor in a cohort sampled during active COVID-19. Sample: peripheral blood. Rearrangement joined TRBV18 to TRBJ1-3; the D gene lacks a confident call. This receptor carries the CDR3 CASSPNSPSGNTIYF. The DNA sequence is TGTGCCAGCTCACCGAACAGTCCCTCTGGAAACACCATATATTTT.